The clone carrying this T cell receptor beta chain is identified as medium-sized from frequency. What it recognizes is unknown. This CDR3 has 15 residues. With the 10x single-cell sequencing reads reprocessed, TCRdb shows one record per CDR3 protein and no DNA. Its listing shows 1,500 to 2,000 distinct CDR3 sequences. These data belong to a study of CD8 T cells in cerebrospinal fluid in Alzheimer's disease. Notes on the study in general: Healthy subjects less often had a clone of at least 3% than Alzheimer's patients.

All participants were free of acute infectious disease and in good physical condition. This sequence originates from a human donor in good health. The sequenced material came from cerebrospinal fluid. The V call is TRBV12-3 or TRBV12-4, the J call TRBJ1-3. CDR3 protein: CASSEWLVSGNTIYF.